This TCR beta chain stems from a study of blood T cell repertoires in COVID-19. The germline V gene has CDR1 SGHKS and CDR2 YYEKEE (reference sequence). With 4 bases removed from V and 8 bases from J, the gap between germline ends came to 21 bases. The CDR3 is made up of 15 amino acids. TCRdb's copy holds only in-frame clones and misses some; the assay was immunoSEQ multiplex PCR. The profile shows roughly 260,000 clones, approximately 85% of them singletons. Two negative PCRs, clearance, or symptom resolution were required of recovered Cohort 3 donors. This clonotype originated in a woman aged 45-60 years who had recovered from COVID-19. This chain connects TRBV5-5 to TRBJ1-2; D is possibly TRBD1 (6 bases). Material for sequencing was PBMCs or T cells enriched from blood (not recorded which). CDR3 sequence reads: CASSPPTGIFAGYTF. In DNA, the CDR3 is TGTGCCAGCAGCCCTCCGACAGGTATTTTCGCGGGCTACACCTTC.